The next 26 T cell receptor beta chains were all read from a single sample in a study of blood T cells in healthy people across ages. Alongside a J-beta primer mix, a sample-barcoded 5' primer served in a second PCR lasting roughly 7 to 11 cycles. TCRdb itself ran the 5' RACE reads through MiXCR, one entry per CDR3 protein. The profile covers over 1,500,000 distinct CDR3 sequences, with around 48% appearing a single time and less than 2.5% taken by the ten largest. Sequenced input: blood. All receptors derive from a woman between 40 and 50 years old in good health.

V usage is TRBV4-3 and J usage is TRBJ2-5, with a weak D call TRBD1 (7 bases). The germline V and J ends were trimmed by 1 base and 4 bases, with 13 bases remaining between them. CDR3 length: 15 amino acids. Germline V gene sequence: CDR1 LGHNA, CDR2 YSLEER. In DNA, the CDR3 is TGCGCCAGCAGCCAAGTCGATCAGGGGGGAGAGACCCAGTACTTC. Protein product: CASSQVDQGGETQYF.

The chain links TRBV5-1 to TRBJ2-5, with D tentatively TRBD1 or TRBD2 (5 bases each). Germline V CDR1 and CDR2: SGHRS, YFSETQ. This CDR3 comprises 15 residues. V lost 1 base, J lost 4 bases, and 14 bases lay in between. For the CDR3, the DNA is TGCGCCAGCAGCTTGAATGAGGGGTCGGGAGAGACCCAGTACTTC. Protein product: CASSLNEGSGETQYF.

The chain is built from TRBV5-1 and TRBJ1-2, with D tentatively TRBD1 (6 bases). This CDR3 region has 14 residues. The V end was cut by 7 bases, the J end by 4 bases, with 17 bases between. CDR1 is SGHRS, CDR2 YFSETQ, per germline. This CDR3 reads CASRHWTDSYGYTF. The CDR3 nucleotides are TGCGCCAGCCGTCACTGGACAGATTCCTATGGCTACACCTTC.

This clonotype came up many times. This chain connects TRBV6-2 or TRBV6-3 to TRBJ2-5; D ambiguous. V was shortened by 6 bases and J by 5 bases, with 7 bases between the two germline ends. CDR3 length: 11 residues. Germline CDR1 is MNHEY and CDR2 is SVGEGT. The CDR3 region is CASSQWETQYF. As DNA, the CDR3 is TGTGCCAGCAGCCAGTGGGAGACCCAGTACTTC.

This clonotype was seen a few times. This rearrangement joins TRBV4-3 to TRBJ2-3; D unresolved. The germline V gene has CDR1 LGHNA and CDR2 YSLEER. The CDR3 sequence is 16 residues long. Trimming pared 3 bases from V and 7 bases from J, leaving 20 bases between. The chain's CDR3 is CASSQSHGPSLYTQYF. The CDR3 nucleotides read TGCGCCAGCAGCCAGTCCCACGGTCCGTCATTATATACGCAGTATTTT.

This clonotype was detected a few times. The chain employs TRBV12-3 or TRBV12-4 and TRBJ2-1, with 8 bases aligning to TRBD1. V dropped 6 bases and J dropped 14; count of bases not matched to a gene: 6. This CDR3 has 11 amino acids. The CDR3 DNA reads as TGTGCCAGCAGCCTCGGACAGGGAGAGTTCTTC. It translates to CASSLGQGEFF.

The chain carries TRBV27 and TRBJ2-7; 8 bases match TRBD1. Looked up from germline, CDR1 is MNHEY and CDR2 is SMNVEV (reference sequence). The V segment lost 6 bases and the J segment 5 bases; nucleotides outside the gene matches: 12. There are 15 residues in the CDR3. In DNA form, the CDR3 reads TGTGCCAGCAGCCCTTTAGAGGACAGGGTCAACGAGCAGTACTTC. This translates into CASSPLEDRVNEQYF.

V is TRBV19 and J is TRBJ2-4, with TRBD2 identical over 13 bases. The J call may be incorrect, as the DNA end agrees better with TRBJ2-7. Germline CDR1 and CDR2: LNHDA and SQIVND (reference sequence). CDR3 length: 15 amino acids. CDR3 region: CASRTSGGKTYEQYF. In DNA, the CDR3 is TGTGCCTCCAGGACTAGCGGGGGAAAGACCTACGAGCAGTACTTC.

This chain links TRBV27 with TRBJ2-7; D perhaps matches TRBD2 (6 bases). The length of the CDR3 is 15 residues. The V end lost 6 bases, the J end lost 3 bases, and 18 bases lay between the germline ends. Per germline, CDR1 MNHEY and CDR2 SMNVEV (reference sequence). Written as DNA, the CDR3 is TGTGCCAGCAGCCGTGGGACTCCCCGTGACTACGAGCAGTACTTC. Translated, it gives CASSRGTPRDYEQYF.

The chain uses TRBV24-1 and TRBJ2-5; D unresolved. Per germline, CDR1 KGHDR and CDR2 SFDVKD. V was pared by 8 bases and J by 5 bases, with 23 bases between. CDR3 length equals 16 residues. CDR3 nucleotide sequence: TGTGCCACCACTTGGATAGCAGGAGACCGACGGGAGACCCAGTACTTC. Encoded protein: CATTWIAGDRRETQYF.

This clonotype was detected many times. The V and J genes are TRBV7-9 and TRBJ2-7, with TRBD2 identical over 8 bases. CDR3 length equals 13 residues. Germline CDR1 reads SEHNR; CDR2 reads FQNEAQ (reference sequence). V lost 4 bases to trimming and J lost 4 bases; unmatched junction nucleotides: 3. In DNA, the CDR3 is TGTGCCAGCAGCTCACCGGGGGGGTACGAGCAGTACTTC. It yields the protein CASSSPGGYEQYF.

The chain uses TRBV11-2 and TRBJ2-7; D may be TRBD1 (5 bases). The CDR3 contains 15 residues. Deletions cut 0 bases from V and 6 bases from J, with 15 bases between. The V gene's germline CDR1 is SGHAT and CDR2 FQNNGV. CDR3 nucleotide sequence: TGTGCCAGCAGCTTAGACGGCAGGGTCCGCGGCGAGCAGTACTTC. It specifies CASSLDGRVRGEQYF.

This clonotype was detected only a few times. The V and J genes are TRBV7-9 and TRBJ2-1; weak D call: TRBD2 (5 bases). CDR3 length: 12 residues. Between the trimmed V and J ends, which lost 5 bases and 9 bases, there was a span of 11 bases. Germline lookup yields CDR1 SEHNR and CDR2 FQNEAQ (reference sequence). The CDR3 DNA follows: TGTGCCAGCAGCCGTACTAGTGTTGAGCAGTTCTTC. Encoded protein: CASSRTSVEQFF.

The rearrangement joins TRBV12-3 or TRBV12-4 to TRBJ1-2, with D unresolved. The germline V and J ends were trimmed by 2 bases and 8 bases, with 12 bases remaining between them. CDR3 length equals 13 residues. CDR3: CASSLSGLYGYTF. CDR3 DNA: TGTGCCAGCAGTTTAAGCGGGTTGTACGGCTACACCTTC.

This clonotype showed up just a few times. This chain links TRBV6-5 with TRBJ1-6; D call uncertain. V was pared by 3 bases and J by 7 bases, with 10 bases between. There are 14 residues in the CDR3. Germline V CDR1 and CDR2: MNHEY, SVGAGI. CDR3 sequence: CASSYPGKNSPLHF. The DNA of the CDR3 is TGTGCCAGCAGTTATCCCGGGAAGAATTCACCCCTCCACTTT.

The chain joins TRBV4-3 to TRBJ2-1; perhaps D is TRBD1 or TRBD2 (5 bases each). Germline V CDR1 and CDR2: LGHNA, YSLEER. V was trimmed by 0 bases and J by 5 bases, leaving 20 bases between them. The CDR3 is made up of 18 amino acids. The CDR3 sequence is CASSQDFGAANSHNEQFF. The CDR3 DNA sequence: TGCGCCAGCAGCCAAGATTTCGGGGCGGCCAATAGCCACAATGAGCAGTTCTTC.

The chain is built from TRBV10-3 and TRBJ2-3; D is possibly TRBD2 (6 bases). V lost 7 bases and J lost 2, with 13 bases in between. CDR3 length: 14 residues. CDR1 and CDR2 from the germline V gene are ENHRY and SYGVKD. The CDR3 DNA reads TGTGCCATCAACCCGGGACTCCTCACAGATACGCAGTATTTT. Protein: CAINPGLLTDTQYF.

A few counts support this clonotype. This chain connects TRBV6-5 to TRBJ2-1, with TRBD1 identical over 7 bases. CDR1 and CDR2 (germline): MNHEY, SVGAGI. This CDR3 spans 16 amino acids. The J segment lost 4 bases and the V segment lost 5 bases, leaving 11 bases of the junction unmatched. The CDR3 region is CASSPSMGQTYNEQFF. CDR3 in DNA: TGTGCCAGCAGTCCCTCGATGGGACAGACATACAATGAGCAGTTCTTC.

The V gene is TRBV5-1, the J gene TRBJ2-7; 10 bases fit TRBD2. Germline loops: CDR1 SGHRS, CDR2 YFSETQ. This CDR3 spans 17 amino acids. Losses at the gene ends were 2 bases for V and 0 bases for J; bases not matched to a gene: 8. CDR3 loop: CASSFDGSSGSSYEQYF. Written as DNA, the CDR3 is TGCGCCAGCAGCTTTGACGGGTCTAGCGGGAGCTCCTACGAGCAGTACTTC.

The chain combines TRBV28 with TRBJ1-2; maybe TRBD1 (5 bases). CDR1 and CDR2 from the germline V gene are MDHEN and SYDVKM. Trimming stripped 5 bases from V and 6 bases from J, with 13 bases between. The length of the CDR3 is 13 residues. CDR3 nucleotide sequence: TGTGCCAGCAGTATGAGGACAATAGATGGCTACACCTTC. Amino acid sequence: CASSMRTIDGYTF.

The J gene is TRBJ2-1, the V gene TRBV6-6, with 8 positions matching TRBD1. The CDR3 spans 15 residues. The ends lost 1 base at V and 8 bases at J; junction bases unmatched: 7. Germline V CDR1 and CDR2: MNHNY, SVGAGI (reference sequence). CDR3 loop: CASSYYSGTGYEQFF. The CDR3, as DNA: TGTGCCAGCAGTTACTACTCCGGGACAGGATATGAGCAGTTCTTC.

The chain recombines TRBV4-3 with TRBJ2-3; D not resolved. The V end lost 0 bases, the J end lost 4 bases, and 8 bases lay between the germline ends. Germline loops: CDR1 LGHNA, CDR2 YSLEER. The CDR3 is 14 amino acids. DNA for the CDR3: TGCGCCAGCAGCCAAGAAGTGGACCCAGATACGCAGTATTTT. Its translation is CASSQEVDPDTQYF.

The gene calls are TRBV28 and TRBJ2-1; perhaps TRBD1 as D (5 bases). V was trimmed by 3 bases and J by 4 bases, leaving 13 bases between them. Germline assignment: CDR1 MDHEN and CDR2 SYDVKM. The CDR3 has 15 amino acids. CDR3 sequence reads: CASSLMADSYNEQFF. The DNA of the CDR3 is TGTGCCAGCAGTTTGATGGCTGACAGTTACAATGAGCAGTTCTTC.

The chain recombines TRBV29-1 with TRBJ2-6, with TRBD1 matching over 7 bases. Germline CDR1 and CDR2: SQVTM and ANQGSEA. The CDR3 consists of 16 residues. V trimming: 5 bases; J trimming: 0 bases; junction bases outside the gene matches: 7. The CDR3 DNA sequence: TGCAGCGTTTCCGACAGGGAAAGCTCTGGGGCCAACGTCCTGACTTTC. Translation gives CSVSDRESSGANVLTF.

Regarding this clonotype: Sequence at one end of the junction differs from germline and may be a read error. The rearrangement joins TRBV5-6 to TRBJ2-7, with TRBD2 matching over 9 bases. Looked up from germline, CDR1 is SGHDT and CDR2 is YYEEEE. The CDR3 totals 16 residues. The CDR3 DNA reads TGTGCCAGCAGCTTGGCGGGGCTAGCGGGGTCCTATGAGCAGTACTTC. The encoded protein is CASSLAGLAGSYEQYF.

The chain joins TRBV6-2 or TRBV6-3 to TRBJ2-1, with D uncertain. V was clipped by 4 bases and J by 5 bases, with 15 bases between them. The germline CDR1 and CDR2 sequences are MNHEY and SVGEGT. This CDR3 comprises 15 residues. CDR3 region: CASSLKPARHNEQFF. CDR3 in DNA: TGTGCCAGCAGTTTGAAACCGGCACGGCACAATGAGCAGTTCTTC.